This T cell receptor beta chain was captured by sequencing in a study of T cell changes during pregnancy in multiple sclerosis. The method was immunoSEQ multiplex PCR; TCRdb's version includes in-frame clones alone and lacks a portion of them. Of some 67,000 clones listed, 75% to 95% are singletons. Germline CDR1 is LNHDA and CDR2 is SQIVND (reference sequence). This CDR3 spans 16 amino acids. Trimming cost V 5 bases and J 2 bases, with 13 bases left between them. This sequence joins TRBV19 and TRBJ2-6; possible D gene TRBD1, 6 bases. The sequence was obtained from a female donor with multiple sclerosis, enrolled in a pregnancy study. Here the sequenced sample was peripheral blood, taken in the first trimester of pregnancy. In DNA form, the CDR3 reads TGTGCCAGTAGTTCCCAGGGGAGAACTGGGGCCAACGTCCTGACTTTC. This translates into CASSSQGRTGANVLTF.